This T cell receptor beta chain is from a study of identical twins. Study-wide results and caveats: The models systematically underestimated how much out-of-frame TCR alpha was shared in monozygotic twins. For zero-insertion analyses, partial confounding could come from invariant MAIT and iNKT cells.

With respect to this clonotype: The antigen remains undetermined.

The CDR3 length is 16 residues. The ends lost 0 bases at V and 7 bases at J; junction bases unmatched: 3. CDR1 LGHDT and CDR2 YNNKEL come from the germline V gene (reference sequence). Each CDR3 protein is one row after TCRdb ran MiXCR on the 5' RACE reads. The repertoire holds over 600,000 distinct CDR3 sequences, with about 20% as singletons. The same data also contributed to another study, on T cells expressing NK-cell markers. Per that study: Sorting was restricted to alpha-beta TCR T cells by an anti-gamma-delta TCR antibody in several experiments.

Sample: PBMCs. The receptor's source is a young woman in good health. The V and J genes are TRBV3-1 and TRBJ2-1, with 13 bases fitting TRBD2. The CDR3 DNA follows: TGTGCCAGCAGCCAAGAATGGGGACTAGCGGGGAATGAGCAGTTCTTC. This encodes CASSQEWGLAGNEQFF.